In its sample, the clone carrying this T cell receptor beta chain was seen many times. The data originate from a study of neurological immune-mediated disorders. In every sequencing run, more than 180 million TCR-beta sequences were generated from 15-18 subjects. TCRdb reprocessed the 5' RACE reads with MiXCR, giving one entry per CDR3 protein. Altogether approximately 30,000 distinct CDR3 sequences are present, approximately 21% being singletons, with the ten largest covering 16%. V was pared by 0 bases and J by 3 bases, with 12 bases between. Germline assignment: CDR1 SGHRS and CDR2 YFSETQ. The CDR3 extends over 15 amino acids.

This chain connects TRBV5-1 to TRBJ1-2; D not resolved. This TCR derives from a woman between 55 and 75 years old in good health. Material for sequencing was PBMCs. The CDR3 region is CASSLVGPLDYGYTF. CDR3 nucleotide sequence: TGCGCCAGCAGCTTGGTAGGCCCCTTGGACTATGGCTACACCTTC.